These 10 T cell receptor beta chains were sequenced from one sample in a study of blood T cell repertoires in COVID-19. Clones were read by immunoSEQ multiplex PCR, and TCRdb kept only the in-frame ones, dropping some. The profile shows hundreds of thousands of clones, over 80% of them singletons. What was sequenced was peripheral blood. Source of these receptors: a woman aged 40 to 55 who had recovered from COVID-19.

The chain carries TRBV5-1 and TRBJ2-1, with a weak D call TRBD1 (5 bases). In germline, CDR1 is SGHRS, CDR2 YFSETQ. The CDR3 has 14 residues. Trimming removed 0 bases from V and 5 bases from J, with 9 bases in between. In DNA, the CDR3 is TGCGCCAGCAGCTTGGGTTCAGGGCACAATGAGCAGTTCTTC. Translated: CASSLGSGHNEQFF.

The chain links TRBV7-9 to TRBJ2-3; D remains unclear. Germline CDR1 SEHNR, CDR2 FQNEAQ (reference sequence). The CDR3 length is 14 residues. The V gene lost 2 bases and the J gene lost 4 bases, with 10 bases spanning the gap. The CDR3 DNA follows: TGTGCCAGCAGCTTATCCTTAGTAGCAGATACGCAGTATTTT. Translating gives CASSLSLVADTQYF. Supplemented by reference TRBV7-9 and TRBJ2-3, the full variable domain reads DTGVSQNPRHKITKRGQNVTFRCDPISEHNRLYWYRQTLGQGPEFLTYFQNEAQLEKSRLLSDRFSAERPKGSFSTLEIQRTEQGDSAMYLCASSLSLVADTQYFGPGTRLTVL.

V usage is TRBV19 and J usage is TRBJ2-5; D not resolved. The CDR3 contains 13 residues. The V and J ends lost 3 bases and 5 bases respectively, with 10 bases between them. Per germline, CDR1 LNHDA and CDR2 SQIVND (reference sequence). CDR3 in amino acids: CASSMKEWETQYF. Written as DNA, the CDR3 is TGTGCCAGTAGTATGAAGGAGTGGGAGACCCAGTACTTC.

The J gene is TRBJ2-2, the V gene TRBV11-2, with D tentatively TRBD1 (6 bases). Germline V CDR1 and CDR2: SGHAT, FQNNGV. CDR3 length equals 15 residues. V was clipped by 5 bases and J by 1 base, with 11 bases between them. CDR3 in DNA: TGTGCCAGCAGCCTGCGGACAGTGAACACCGGGGAGCTGTTTTTT. Its protein is CASSLRTVNTGELFF.

The CDR3 sequence is CASSVGAGVSNEQYF. The CDR3 DNA follows: TGTGCCAGCAGCGTAGGGGCAGGGGTCTCTAACGAGCAGTACTTC. The genes are TRBV9 and TRBJ2-7; D is perhaps TRBD1 (6 bases). Germline V gene data show CDR1 as SGDLS and CDR2 as YYNGEE. This CDR3 has 15 amino acids. V was pared by 0 bases and J by 5 bases, with 15 bases between.

The chain joins TRBV4-3 to TRBJ2-2, with D uncertain. The germline V gene encodes CDR1 LGHNA and CDR2 YSLEER. The CDR3 length is 16 residues. V was clipped by 0 bases and J by 3 bases, with 11 bases between them. The CDR3 DNA is TGCGCCAGCAGCCAAGAGGCACGGGTGTACACCGGGGAGCTGTTTTTT. Protein sequence: CASSQEARVYTGELFF.

This chain joins TRBV6-5 and TRBJ2-4; D perhaps matches TRBD1 (6 bases). The CDR3 totals 14 residues. V was clipped by 6 bases and J by 9 bases, with 18 bases between them. In germline, CDR1 is MNHEY, CDR2 SVGAGI. CDR3 sequence: CASRDRSIHGIQYF. CDR3 DNA: TGTGCCAGCAGGGACAGATCCATACACGGCATTCAGTACTTC.

The chain has TRBV5-1 and TRBJ2-1, with 8 bases fitting TRBD2. Germline CDR1 reads SGHRS; CDR2 reads YFSETQ. Trimming at V came to 0 bases and at J to 4 bases, leaving 3 bases not matched to a gene. The CDR3 consists of 15 residues. Here the CDR3 reads CASSLVAGGYNEQFF. The DNA of the CDR3 is TGCGCCAGCAGCTTGGTTGCGGGGGGTTACAATGAGCAGTTCTTC.

This chain links TRBV7-8 with TRBJ2-5, with TRBD2 matching 11 bases. V lost 4 bases to trimming and J lost 0 bases; unmatched junction nucleotides: 7. The CDR3 loop spans 17 amino acids. The germline gives CDR1 SGHVS, CDR2 FQNEAQ. This CDR3 is CASSSRLAGPYQETQYF. In DNA, the CDR3 is TGTGCCAGCAGCTCCCGACTAGCGGGGCCGTACCAAGAGACCCAGTACTTC.

This rearrangement joins TRBV18 to TRBJ2-5, with TRBD2 matching 7 bases. The CDR3 has 13 amino acids. Losses at the gene ends were 4 bases for V and 2 bases for J; bases not matched to a gene: 1. Germline lookup yields CDR1 KGHSH and CDR2 LQKENI. The CDR3 reads CASSQGLQETQYF. CDR3 bases: TGTGCCAGCTCACAGGGACTACAAGAGACCCAGTACTTC.